The 2 T cell receptor beta chains in this list originate from one sample, sequenced in a study of blood T cell repertoires in COVID-19. Only in-frame clones appear in the TCRdb table, and some are missing; sequencing was by immunoSEQ multiplex PCR. Among hundreds of thousands of clones listed, around 84% were seen once. Sequenced sample: peripheral blood. The receptors were sampled from a woman of 80 years or more with active or convalescent COVID-19.

This clone was seen more than once but under ten times. This rearrangement joins TRBV6-6 to TRBJ1-5; 8 bases are shared with TRBD1. V was clipped by 4 bases and J by 11 bases; unmatched bases: 7. Germline lookup yields CDR1 MNHNY and CDR2 SVGAGI (reference sequence). The CDR3 extends over 13 amino acids. The CDR3 sequence is CASSFGQGAAQHF. The DNA of the CDR3 is TGTGCCAGCAGTTTTGGGCAGGGGGCAGCCCAGCATTTT.

This chain joins TRBV6-6 and TRBJ2-1; TRBD2 aligns across 10 bases. This CDR3 has 16 residues. Germline CDR1 is MNHNY and CDR2 is SVGAGI (reference sequence). The ends lost 3 bases at V and 0 bases at J; junction bases unmatched: 2. CDR3 nucleotide sequence: TGTGCCAGCAGTTATGCTAGCGGGAGCTCCTACAATGAGCAGTTCTTC. Translation: CASSYASGSSYNEQFF.